The sequence of this T cell receptor (beta chain) was determined in a study of technical replicates of blood from a few donors (dated by TCRdb to 2016 to 2017). Library method: the immunoSEQ multiplex PCR assay. Sourced from immuneACCESS, this table was stored by TCRdb with only in-frame sequences that have V and J called. A share of the clones is absent; for the studies checked, an unresolved V gene accounts for under half, and the remainder has no known explanation. The sample profile shows around 9,000 clones; 90% to 95% of them were found once. Together, the top ten hold over 8.5% of the sample. Including the terminal cysteine and phenylalanine, the CDR3 comprises 14 residues. The kept DNA is CDR3 alone, 42 bases in frame from the first base. Via the germline V gene, CDR1 is SQVTM and CDR2 ANQGSEA. The junction shows trimming of 7 bases on V and 6 bases on J, and the gene matches do not reach 12 bases of it.

Regarding this clone: Its antigen is still unknown. It has no much larger one-base neighbor in the sample; base qualities were not kept.

This chain is built from TRBV29-1 and TRBJ2-1; 7 middle bases align to TRBD2. The TCR comes from a human donor in good health. Sequencing was done on a sample of PBMCs. The CDR3 loop reads CSARRGGEGNEQFF. The sequence in DNA is TGCAGCGCCCGGAGAGGAGGGGAGGGCAATGAGCAGTTCTTC.